This T cell receptor beta chain was identified during a study of blood T cell repertoires in COVID-19. The V segment lost 3 bases and the J segment 4 bases; nucleotides outside the gene matches: 8. This CDR3 is 16 amino acids long. CDR1 is LNHDA and CDR2 is SQIVND in the germline V gene (reference sequence). Produced via immunoSEQ multiplex PCR; TCRdb's table is partial and in-frame only. The data hold about 160,000 clones, with roughly 82% observed a single time. This receptor was taken from a man aged 65 to 85 with acute or convalescent COVID-19. The sample taken for sequencing was peripheral blood. V is TRBV19 and J is TRBJ1-5, with 8 bases matching TRBD1. The CDR3 coding sequence is TGTGCCAGTAGTATTCAGGGGGCGAACTTAAATCAGCCCCAGCATTTT. Amino acids: CASSIQGANLNQPQHF.